This T cell receptor beta chain was retrieved from a study of CD4 and CD8 cells across lung adenocarcinoma regions. TCRdb used MiXCR to reprocess the PCR reads, holding one entry per CDR3 protein. The sample has 12,000 or so distinct CDR3 sequences; 45% to 55% are singletons. Germline V gene lookup returns CDR1 MNHNS and CDR2 SASEGT. The CDR3 sequence is 18 residues long. Trimming took 8 bases from V and 0 from J, leaving 23 bases between them. The TCR originated in a female donor with lung adenocarcinoma. The CD4 and CD8 labels of this study may be unreliable. Sequences were obtained from CD8+ T cells from the margin of a lung tumor. The chain joins TRBV6-1 to TRBJ2-4, with D perhaps TRBD1 or TRBD2 (5 bases each). The CDR3, as DNA: TGTGCCAGCCGCAGTCGCGTCCCGGGGCGGCGAGCCAAAAACATTCAGTACTTC. The encoded protein is CASRSRVPGRRAKNIQYF.